The T cell receptor beta chain described here comes from a study of T cell responses to AZD1222 COVID-19 vaccine (dated by TCRdb to the early 2020s). In terms of the full investigation: TCR sequencing covered 233 trial participants: 207 given two doses of AZD1222 and about 26 given two doses of MenACWY control vaccine. Enrollment into the trials was organized by age into subgroups of 18-55, 56-69 and 70-plus years, and those subgroups contained roughly 150, 30 and 60 TCR-sequenced participants, respectively.

The CDR3 spans 14 residues, from the cysteine through the phenylalanine. Only the CDR3 DNA is retained, 42 bases long and in frame from the first base. The junction carries 20 bases between V and J, which are trimmed by 8 bases and 9 bases respectively. The germline V gene supplies CDR1 SNHLY and CDR2 FYNNEI. The time point tag for this specimen amounts to: about 28 days (+/-7) after the second vaccine dose. AZD1222 recipients whose second dose came at about 4 weeks and those whose second dose came at about 12 weeks were combined into one group, since spike-specific TCR depth and breadth did not differ between the two schedules. Vaccinee samples were obtained from the UK trials COV001 and COV002, which included a single-blind randomized controlled phase 2/3 trial of AZD1222 (ChAdOx1 nCoV-19) in healthy adults. Trial participant PBMC samples were collected at day 0 and day 28 after the second dose for TCRbeta chain sequencing.

The CDR3 regions of human TCRbeta chains were analyzed by immunosequencing. In the original analysis: TCRs in the repertoires were matched against a reference library of SARS-CoV-2-specific TCRs that had been generated with the MIRA antigen-specificity platform. Breadth was defined as the fraction of unique TCRs that were SARS-CoV-2-associated. Depth was defined as the fraction of total T cells that were SARS-CoV-2-associated. Using the MIRA data, every spike-specific TCR was mapped to the spike region that the TCR reacted to and assigned to either a CD4 or a CD8 class. Log10-transformed breadth and depth values were compared by one-way ANOVA with Sidak's multiple comparisons tests. The immuneACCESS repertoire file appears here via TCRdb, limited to in-frame rearrangements. These files lack a portion of the clones; in checked studies, under half of the deficit traces to unresolved V genes, and the cause of the others is not known. That table furnishes V, J and clone size, whereas the DNA furnished D and trimming. Here the sample has 150,000 to 200,000 clones; approximately 89% occur a single time. The ten largest clonotypes hold approximately 1.2% of the sample.

Concerning this clone: It has no known antigen specificity. No quality values exist for individual bases; no much larger clone is one base distant.

Overall results and qualifications from the work: Epitopes outside the regions mutated in the B.1.351 and B.1.1.7 variants were reportedly recognized by nearly half of the unique spike-specific TCRs. Most participants were white British and females outnumbered males, and the authors suggested that clonal diversity may have been underestimated. The 56-69-year group was small, and its depth increase did not reach significance, likely because of low power. Conclusions about previously exposed vaccinees are limited, since just five to seven AZD1222 recipients were seropositive for SARS-CoV-2 at baseline. No day 14 peak-response samples were available, so repertoires were characterized only after the peak T cell response. The whole spike protein was spanned by vaccine-associated CD4 TCRs, and dominant responses were seen in regions 160-218 and 743-854. After two AZD1222 doses, both the breadth and the depth of spike-specific TCRs were significantly higher than at day 0 and than in MenACWY recipients.

The material sequenced was peripheral blood, taken 28 days after the second AZD1222 dose. This TCR was sampled from an adult who received the AZD1222 COVID-19 vaccine. This sequence uses TRBV2 and TRBJ2-1; tentative D gene TRBD2, with 5 bases matching. The CDR3 sequence is CASGLLEEVTEQFF. Here is the DNA: TGTGCCAGCGGCCTATTGGAGGAGGTAACTGAGCAGTTCTTC.